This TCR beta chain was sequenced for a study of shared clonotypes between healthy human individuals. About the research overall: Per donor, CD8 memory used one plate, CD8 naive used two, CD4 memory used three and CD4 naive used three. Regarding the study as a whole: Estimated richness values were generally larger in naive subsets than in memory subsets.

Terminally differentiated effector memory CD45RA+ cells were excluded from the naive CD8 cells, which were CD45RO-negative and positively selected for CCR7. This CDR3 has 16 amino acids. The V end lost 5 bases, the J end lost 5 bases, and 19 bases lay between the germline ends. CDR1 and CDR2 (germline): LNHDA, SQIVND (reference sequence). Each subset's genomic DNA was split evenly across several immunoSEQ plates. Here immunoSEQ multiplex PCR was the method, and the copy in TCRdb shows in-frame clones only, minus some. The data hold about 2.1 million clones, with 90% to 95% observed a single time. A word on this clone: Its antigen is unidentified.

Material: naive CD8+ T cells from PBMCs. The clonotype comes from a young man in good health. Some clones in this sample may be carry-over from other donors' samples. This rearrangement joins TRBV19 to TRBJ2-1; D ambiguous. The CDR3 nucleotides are TGTGCCAGTAGTGCCCCTGCAAAGGGATACAACAATGAGCAGTTCTTC. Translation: CASSAPAKGYNNEQFF.